This TCR beta chain was recorded in a study of T cells in women clearing cervical HPV infection. On the study more broadly: Women with histologically confirmed HPV16-related CIN3 or worse, 2 with invasive cancer, served as cases.

Study-level findings and limits: Repertoire richness, not evenness, was significantly elevated in CIN3+ cases versus controls. Richness differences could reflect unmeasured T-cell content per sample.

The germline V and J ends were trimmed by 3 bases and 4 bases, with 9 bases remaining between them. The germline gives CDR1 SEHNR, CDR2 FQNEAQ (reference sequence). The CDR3 is 13 residues long. As to this clone: Its antigen remains unidentified. The read stops 3 residues short of the end of the CDR3; the missing end is completed from the germline J gene.

immunoSEQ multiplex PCR used an average of roughly 1,100 ng genomic DNA. Produced via immunoSEQ multiplex PCR; TCRdb's table is partial and in-frame only. This sample contains tens of thousands of clones. The receptor's source is a woman aged 18 to 75 with a cervical HPV16 infection that either progressed to CIN3+ or cleared (not recorded which). V and J are TRBV7-9 and TRBJ1-2; D uncertain. Source material: blood buffy coat. CDR3 DNA (partial): TGTGCCAGCAGCTTTAGAGTAACCTATGGC. Protein sequence: CASSFRVTYG. The whole CDR3 is CASSFRVTYGYTF.